This note documents a single T cell receptor (beta chain) sequence. Its antigen remains unidentified. The data belong to a study of cytomegalovirus exposure and HLA in healthy donors (dated by TCRdb to 2015 to 2018). About the investigation overall: According to an earlier analysis of a few hundred of the donors, about 170 million T cells yielded 117 million unique TCR beta sequences and about 300 Gb of sequence data. The number of typed donors differed by locus: roughly 629-630 for A, B, C, DRB1 and DQB1; 522 for DQA1; about 600 for DPA1; and some 430 for DPB1. Donor age, sex, ethnicity and CMV serostatus were collected together with the repertoire data. About 300 gigabases of sequencing data and roughly 80 million unique TCR sequences made up an early release that covered fewer than 650 HLA-typed donors. A later analysis re-examined previously published TCR beta repertoires from 600 to 700 donors and added high-resolution HLA genotyping to investigate patterns of TCR occurrence. Among the roughly 400 genotyped donors, approximately 81% belonged to the genetic ancestry cluster associated with self-reported Caucasian donors. Genome-wide SNP genotypes for about three fifths of the roughly 670 donors were used in a later genetic analysis, which treated that subset as a discovery cohort. All discovery cohort repertoires had been generated using a single sequencing platform. In addition to the first cohort of 666 subjects, a separate validation cohort of under 150 different subjects was used. An earlier analysis of several hundred of the donors applied high-throughput TCR beta sequencing to assess whether each TCR beta V gene segment acted as functional or pseudogenic. Several DR-DQ haplotypes were treated as single units for association and clustering because of strong linkage in the cohort. The study profiled the T cell repertoires of approximately 700 subjects by immunosequencing and related them to cytomegalovirus serostatus. Both class I and class II loci were covered by HLA typing, at four-digit resolution. High-throughput TCR immunosequencing, statistical association of individual TCRs with disease status, and machine learning were combined to predict cytomegalovirus infection status. Rather than using new phenotypic data, the later analysis identified candidate immune exposures from TCR beta sequences and from how often those sequences occurred across donors. Across approximately 400 genotyped donors of the cohort, an average of 235,054 unique TCR beta nucleotide sequences per donor were sequenced, and roughly 18% of those sequences were non-productive. The study aimed to test whether cataloging public T cell receptors could reveal signatures of past pathogen exposure. Results the study describes overall, beyond this receptor: A later analysis found that HLA-associated TCR beta chains were more clonally expanded and had lower generation probabilities than equally common non-associated chains. In a later genetic analysis, a missense DCLRE1C variant was associated with V-gene and J-gene trimming of TCR beta chains, and the association was replicated in an independent cohort. The study listed 150 to 200 TCR beta chains as associated with cytomegalovirus. In both the original and validation cohorts, the classifier was reported to diagnose cytomegalovirus status with high specificity and sensitivity. A further reported finding was that TCR beta sequences accurately predicted the HLA-A and HLA-B alleles for most subjects in the first cohort. Across donors, most TCR sequences were observed very rarely, whereas some public TCRs were present in many individuals. At a false discovery rate of 0.05, a later analysis linked some 17,000 TCR beta sequences to specific HLA alleles. According to a later analysis, TCR association rates differed among HLA loci, with DRB1 alleles showing the most associated TCRs and HLA-C alleles showing the fewest. Because some donors lacked HLA typing at each locus, the association tests relied only on the typed subset. According to a later analysis, most CMV-associated TCR beta chains appeared to be HLA-restricted, and the HLA associations seemed to be driven largely by CMV exposure. Three of the identified cytomegalovirus-associated TCR beta chains were confirmed in vitro to be specific for cytomegalovirus antigens. Because counts were too low, 15 to 20 rarely observed V segments, including chromosome 9 orphons, were excluded from the earlier analysis of several hundred of the donors. CMV serostatus was the only immune exposure information available for the cohort. Some IMGT-functional V segments, including TRBV6-2 and TRBV6-3, could not be told apart with the 87-base-pair reads, so those segments were excluded. A cluster of highly shared sequence variants was judged likely to be a technical artifact of the sequencing pipeline. This cohort had only TCR beta chains sequenced, and the lack of alpha or paired-chain data limited which features could be detected. Sequencing depth was assumed to be roughly uniform across donors in the presence/absence analyses, though that assumption may not hold. Strong co-occurrence of HLA alleles, especially DR and DQ, made assigning TCR associations to individual alleles difficult. According to the authors, the approach could potentially be generalized to other disease states and immunological phenotypes. Several of the top co-occurrence clusters appeared to be linked to parvovirus B19, influenza, CMV and Epstein-Barr virus, according to a later analysis. Compared with the approximately 600-donor mean, donors in an Asian-associated ancestry cluster had fewer N-insertions in productive TCRs, according to a later genetic analysis. Correlated functional status among segregating V segments might reflect linkage disequilibrium, but an unknown experimental factor could not be ruled out. In an earlier analysis of approximately 590 of the donors, most TCR beta V segments were observed in productive rearrangements about 87% or about 30% of the time, broadly matching IMGT annotations.

The CDR3 has 14 amino acids, counting the end cysteine and phenylalanine. Just the 42-base CDR3 DNA is kept, in frame starting at base 1. Looking up the germline V gene yields CDR1 SNHLY and CDR2 FYNNEI. Trimming takes 6 bases off V and 5 bases off J; junction bases not matched to a gene: 8. In total, roughly 670 healthy bone marrow donors made up the cohort. At the time of sampling, every cohort member was nominally healthy, though immune exposures that went unrecorded were likely present. The donor was CMV seropositive and was included in the group of 250 to 350 seropositive cohort members. A peripheral blood sample was provided by each donor, and peripheral blood mononuclear cells were used for TCR beta sequencing. Genomic DNA extraction from the blood cell samples was performed with the Qiagen DNeasy Blood Extraction Kit. The library came from the immunoSEQ multiplex PCR assay. The multiplex PCR relied on a mix of 60 forward primers for TCR Vbeta segments and 13 reverse primers for TCR Jbeta segments. The CDR3 region of rearranged TCR beta genes was amplified from genomic DNA by a multiplex PCR assay. The Illumina HiSeq System was used to sequence the amplified TCR beta libraries as 87-base-pair reads. On the authors' methods: Across the 670 or so repertoires, a later analysis counted tens of millions of unique TCR beta chains, roughly 11 million of which were shared by at least two donors. To remove PCR and sequencing errors, raw reads were error-corrected and collapsed into unique sequences using a nearest-neighbor algorithm that merged closely related sequences. Alignment of CDR3 sequences to IMGT reference sequences was used to assign V, D and J gene segments. For a sequence to be retained, a match of at least six nucleotides was required to both a V gene segment and a J gene segment. Rearrangements were called productive when the CDR3 lacked stop codons and stayed in frame with V and J; all others were non-productive. Following IMGT convention, CDR3 was defined as the stretch from the second conserved V-encoded cysteine to the conserved J-encoded phenylalanine. In an earlier analysis of roughly 610 of the donors, sequences lacking an unambiguous match to a single V gene segment were excluded. In an earlier analysis of 587 of the donors, V segments were called functional above 56.7% productive rearrangements and were called segregating when the between-donor standard deviation exceeded 5%. To diagnose cytomegalovirus status from the catalog of TCR beta chain sequences, a statistical classification framework was built. In a later analysis, TCR nucleotide sequences were compared against IMGT/GENE-DB human TR gene sequences so that V and J genes could be assigned. The TCRdist pipeline was used in a later analysis to assign CDR3 sequences and most-parsimonious VDJ recombination scenarios. In a later analysis, each TCR beta chain was defined by its CDR3 amino acid sequence together with its V-gene family, and reads lacking a unique V-gene family were excluded. In a later analysis, around 600 highly shared, low-generation-probability nucleotide sequences were removed to address suspected cross-contamination and a sequencing artifact. In a later analysis, a clonal expansion index for each public chain was calculated from normalized within-repertoire ranks of inferred template counts. A later analysis computed generation probabilities with a VDJ recombination model fitted to out-of-frame rearrangements, and checked the results against IGoR. In a later analysis, hypergeometric tests were used to score TCR-TCR, TCR-HLA and TCR-CMV co-occurrence, with a repertoire-size bias correction applied to TCR pairs. In a later analysis, false discovery rates were estimated by permuting HLA or CMV assignments 20 times. In a later analysis, co-occurring TCRs were grouped using DBSCAN, with TCRdist sequence similarity added in when clustering inside HLA-allele-positive subsets. Co-occurrence clustering excluded repertoires with fewer than 30,000 or more than 120,000 public chains, plus five with anomalous nucleotide sharing. TCRdb carries this immuneACCESS record with in-frame sequences only. Its versions omit some clonotypes, under half of them owing to an unresolved V gene in the studies checked, with the rest unexplained. That table supplies the V and J calls and clone size; D and trimming were determined from the DNA. The data table for this sample lists about 77,000 clones. Of the sample, 12% to 15% is held by the ten largest clones.

The sequencing sample was made of PBMCs. Recombination connected TRBV2 to TRBJ1-2; 8 middle bases align to TRBD1. The receptor comes from a man aged 45 to 65 in good health and CMV-seropositive. The CDR3 protein: CASSPGTGPYGYTF. The nucleotide sequence is given as TGTGCCAGCAGCCCTGGGACAGGTCCTTATGGCTACACCTTC.